This entry is about one T cell receptor (beta chain). This entry comes from a study of blood T cell repertoires in COVID-19. As for the study in general: In each case, the material was cDNA or gDNA derived from T cells, B-cell-depleted T cells, or PBMCs.

In the original processing: Estimated nucleated cell counts came from reference gene primer amplification. Sequencing was performed with immunoSEQ multiplex PCR; in TCRdb, only in-frame clones are kept and a portion is missing. The V and J calls and clone size are taken from that table; D and trimming were inferred from the DNA. The sample lists roughly 200,000 clones; roughly four fifths were seen once. This TCR came from a man in his fifties or sixties with active or convalescent COVID-19. The sequenced material came from peripheral blood.

In nucleotides, the CDR3 is TGTGCCAGTAACCCGGACAGGAGTGGGCAGCCCCAGCATTTT. This sequence encodes CASNPDRSGQPQHF. The chain employs TRBV19 and TRBJ1-5, with 7 bases aligning to TRBD1. Germline CDR1 and CDR2: LNHDA and SQIVND (reference sequence). The CDR3 has 14 residues. Unmatched junction bases numbered 10, after V lost 7 bases and J lost 7 bases.